What follows describes a single T cell receptor (beta chain). How the authors handled the data: Amplification with reference gene primers provided the estimates of nucleated cell counts. The data were produced by immunoSEQ multiplex PCR, yet TCRdb's version contains in-frame clones alone and is incomplete. V and J calls plus clone size are reproduced from that table; the DNA served to infer D and trimming. Of roughly 73,000 clones listed, around 87% were seen once; the top ten hold roughly 3.6%. The data were taken from a study of blood T cell repertoires in COVID-19. Whole-study context: Samples of COVID-19 (acute and convalescent) were obtained from the United States, Italy and Spain. T cells, B-cell-depleted T cells, or PBMCs supplied cDNA or gDNA.

The V gene's germline CDR1 is SGDLS and CDR2 YYNGEE. Trimming took 3 bases from V and 15 from J; bases not matched to a gene: 15. This CDR3 is 15 amino acids long. The TCR originated in a man between 70 and 80 years old with active COVID-19. The sequenced sample consisted of peripheral blood. V gene TRBV9 combines with J gene TRBJ2-1; 10 bases fit TRBD2. In DNA form, the CDR3 reads TGTGCCAGCAGCGCTATTGGACTAGCGGCCCCCACACCGTTCTTC. Protein: CASSAIGLAAPTPFF.